The 2 T cell receptor beta chains below come from one sample, sequenced in a study of a mutant IDH1 vaccine in newly diagnosed glioma. These TCRs' antigens remain unknown. Described time point: week 11, during vaccination. Vaccine doses each comprised 300 ug of mutant IDH1 20-mer peptide, with topical imiquimod. This table comes from immunoSEQ multiplex PCR, and its TCRdb copy is limited to in-frame clones, with some not included. The sample records some 120,000 clones, around 77% being singletons. Sample: PBMCs, taken from a glioma patient whose treatment included an IDH1 peptide vaccine. The receptors were gathered from a man aged 40-49 years with glioma.

In its sample, this clone was seen once. The chain recombines TRBV19 with TRBJ2-7; D is unresolved. Trimming left V 5 bases short and J 0 bases short, with 5 bases between. CDR1 and CDR2 from the germline V gene are LNHDA and SQIVND (reference sequence). This CDR3 has 12 amino acids. Here the CDR3 DNA reads TGTGCCAGTAGTTCCTCCTCCTACGAGCAGTACTTC. Its protein product is CASSSSSYEQYF.

The chain has TRBV30 and TRBJ1-1, with TRBD1 as a possible D gene (6 bases). The CDR3 has 13 amino acids. V was shortened by 4 bases and J by 11 bases, with 20 bases between the two germline ends. From germline, CDR1 is GTSNPN and CDR2 SVGIG (reference sequence). The CDR3 DNA follows: TGTGCCTGGACCCCGACAGGCCCCGCTCGTGCTTTCTTT. It encodes CAWTPTGPARAFF.